The clone carrying this T cell receptor beta chain was recorded once. The repertoire was sequenced with immunoSEQ multiplex PCR; TCRdb's copy has only in-frame clones and lacks some. This table holds about 2 million clones, approximately 94% found once. This sample stems from a study of shared clonotypes between healthy human individuals. Naive CD8 populations comprised CD45RO-negative cells positively selected for CCR7, excluding terminally differentiated effector memory CD45RA+ cells. Germline CDR1 and CDR2: SEHNR and FQNEAQ (reference sequence). The CDR3 has 15 residues. V gave up 4 bases and J gave up 0 bases, with 13 bases separating them.

This rearrangement joins TRBV7-9 to TRBJ2-7; possible D gene TRBD1, 6 bases. This TCR derives from a man younger than 35 in good health. The sequencing input was naive CD8+ T cells sorted from blood. CDR3: CASSYRTAVSYEQYF. CDR3 DNA: TGTGCCAGCAGCTACCGGACAGCCGTCTCCTACGAGCAGTACTTC.